Below, 7 T cell receptor beta chains from the same sample are listed, as sequenced in a study of T cells in Graves' hyperthyroidism and ophthalmopathy. What was amplified from RNA transcripts were TCR beta CDR3 regions. Carried out on the TCR CDR3, a first-round RT-PCR used the HTBI primer set. MiXCR was run by TCRdb on the multiplex PCR reads, yielding one entry per CDR3 protein. The sample consists of some 400,000 distinct CDR3 sequences, roughly 13% of them appearing once. The sequenced material came from blood. The source is a woman aged 55-75 years with Graves' hyperthyroidism.

This clonotype was observed many times. V gene TRBV20-1 combines with J gene TRBJ2-3, with a possible D match to TRBD2 (6 bases). From germline, CDR1 is DFQATT and CDR2 SNEGSKA (reference sequence). Trimming took 5 bases from V and 0 from J, leaving 15 bases between them. The CDR3 totals 15 residues. The CDR3: CSAGPSSASTDTQYF. The CDR3 DNA is TGCAGTGCTGGCCCGTCTAGCGCTAGCACAGATACGCAGTATTTT.

The table lists this clonotype with many counts. The V and J genes are TRBV11-1 and TRBJ2-7; 13 nucleotides align to TRBD2. Germline trimming cut 5 bases from V and 0 bases from J; bases unmatched to any gene: 4. Looked up from germline, CDR1 is SGHAT and CDR2 is FQDESV (reference sequence). The CDR3 runs 16 residues. The CDR3 protein is CASSPRTSGSSYEQYF. Written as DNA, the CDR3 is TGTGCCAGCAGCCCTCGGACTAGCGGGAGCTCCTACGAGCAGTACTTC.

This clonotype was observed at least ten times. V usage is TRBV30 and J usage is TRBJ1-5, with no clear D. This CDR3 has 12 amino acids. Trimming removed 3 bases from V and 7 bases from J, with 10 bases in between. Per the germline V gene, CDR1 is GTSNPN and CDR2 is SVGIG (reference sequence). CDR3 sequence: CAWSEPGQPQHF. The CDR3 DNA follows: TGTGCCTGGAGCGAACCGGGGCAGCCCCAGCATTTT.

In its sample, this clonotype was seen many times. This chain joins TRBV3-1 and TRBJ1-5; no firm D call. The V and J ends lost 7 bases and 3 bases respectively, with 13 bases between them. The CDR3 loop spans 14 amino acids. In germline, CDR1 is LGHDT, CDR2 YNNKEL (reference sequence). The CDR3 sequence is CASTLTGSNQPQHF. Here the CDR3 DNA reads TGTGCCAGCACCCTGACGGGCTCCAATCAGCCCCAGCATTTT.

This clonotype was recorded many times. The rearrangement joins TRBV15 to TRBJ2-7; 9 positions agree with TRBD1. In germline, CDR1 is LNHNV, CDR2 YYDKDF (reference sequence). The CDR3 length is 14 residues. Germline trimming cut 4 bases from V and 2 bases from J; bases unmatched to any gene: 3. In DNA, the CDR3 is TGTGCCACCAGCATAGGACAGGGGCCCTACGAGCAGTACTTC. Translating it yields CATSIGQGPYEQYF.

This clonotype has just a few counts. A junction end diverges from the germline sequence, so it may reflect a read error. The CDR3 loop reads CASGRSPHQDF. CDR3 bases: TGTGCCAGCGGGAGGTCCCCCCATCAGGACTTC. The V gene is TRBV7-9, the J gene TRBJ2-5, with D possibly matching TRBD2 (6 bases). The CDR3 sequence is 11 residues long. Germline loops: CDR1 SEHNR, CDR2 FQNEAQ (reference sequence).

This clonotype was observed a few times. The chain carries TRBV19 and TRBJ1-4, with D unresolved. The CDR3 length is 12 residues. Trimming removed 8 bases from V and 8 bases from J, with 12 bases in between. Germline lookup yields CDR1 LNHDA and CDR2 SQIVND (reference sequence). The chain's CDR3 is CASGVSAEKLFF. In nucleotides, the CDR3 is TGTGCCAGTGGAGTCTCGGCGGAAAAACTGTTTTTT.